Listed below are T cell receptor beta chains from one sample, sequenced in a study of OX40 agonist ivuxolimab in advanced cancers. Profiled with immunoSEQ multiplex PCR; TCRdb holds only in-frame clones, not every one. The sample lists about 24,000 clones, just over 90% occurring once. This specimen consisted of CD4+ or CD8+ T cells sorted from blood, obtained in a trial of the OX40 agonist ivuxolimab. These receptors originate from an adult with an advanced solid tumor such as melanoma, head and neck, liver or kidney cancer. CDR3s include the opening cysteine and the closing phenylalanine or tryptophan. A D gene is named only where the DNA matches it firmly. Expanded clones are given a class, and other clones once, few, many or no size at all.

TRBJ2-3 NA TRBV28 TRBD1 TGTGCCAGCAGTTCGACAGGGTTTACAGATACGCAGTATTTT CASSSTGFTDTQYF
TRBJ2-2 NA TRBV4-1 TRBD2 TGCGCCAGCAGCCAACCTTCCGGACTAGCGGGAGGTCCCACCGGGGAGCTGTTTTTT CASSQPSGLAGGPTGELFF
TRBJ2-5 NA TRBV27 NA TGTGCCAGCAGTCCACGACGGAGGCAAGAGACCCAGTACTTC CASSPRRRQETQYF
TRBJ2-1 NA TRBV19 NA TGTGCCAGTAGTGATGGGTACAATGAGCAGTTCTTC CASSDGYNEQFF
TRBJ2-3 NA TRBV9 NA TGTGCCAGCAGCGTAGTGACCACAGATACGCAGTATTTT CASSVVTTDTQYF
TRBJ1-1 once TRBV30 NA TGTGCCTGGCCAAGGGCAGGGGTGAACACTGAAGCTTTCTTT CAWPRAGVNTEAFF
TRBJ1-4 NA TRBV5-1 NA TGCGCCAGCAGCTTGGATGGGACGGATGTGAAAGTTCTGTTTTTT CASSLDGTDVKVLFF
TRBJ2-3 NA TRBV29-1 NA TGCAGCGTTGAAGGAGGGAAGGGAGATACGCAGTATTTT CSVEGGKGDTQYF
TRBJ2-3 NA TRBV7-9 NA TGTGCCAGCAGCTTAGTATGGGCAGATACGCAGTATTTT CASSLVWADTQYF
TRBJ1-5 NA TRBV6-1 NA TGTGCCAGCAGGGGGACGGTTGCGTCAGCGACCCAGCATTTT CASRGTVASATQHF
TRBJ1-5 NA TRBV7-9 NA TGTGCCAGCAGCTTAGGGACCAGCAATCAGCCCCAGCATTTT CASSLGTSNQPQHF
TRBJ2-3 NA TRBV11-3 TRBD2 TGTGCCAGCAGCCTAGGACTAGCGGAAGCGGGCAAGAGCACAGATACGCAGTATTTT CASSLGLAEAGKSTDTQYF
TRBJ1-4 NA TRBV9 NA TGTGCCAGCAGCCTCCGGGACACGGATGAAAAACTGTTTTTT CASSLRDTDEKLFF
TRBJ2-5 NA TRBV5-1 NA TGCGCCAGCAGCTTGTGGTCCGGGCGAGAGACCCAGTACTTC CASSLWSGRETQYF
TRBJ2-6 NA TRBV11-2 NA TGTGCCAGCAGCCCAACGTTCGGGACCGGGGCCAACGTCCTGACTTTC CASSPTFGTGANVLTF
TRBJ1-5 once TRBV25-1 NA TGTGCCAGCACCTCGGGACCAAGCGCCTATAGCAATCAGCCCCAGCATTTT CASTSGPSAYSNQPQHF
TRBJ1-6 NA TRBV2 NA TGTGCCAGCAACCGGCCTAAGGTATCCCTCCACTTT CASNRPKVSLHF
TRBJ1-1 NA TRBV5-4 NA TGTGCCAGCAGCCCACCTCCTTCTAAGAACACTGAAGCTTTCTTT CASSPPPSKNTEAFF
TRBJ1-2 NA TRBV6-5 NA TGTGCCACCCGCCGTGGGCGGCTAGTCTATGGCTACACCTTC CATRRGRLVYGYTF
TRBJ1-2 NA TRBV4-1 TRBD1 TGCGCCAGCAGCCAGGACGGACAGGGTAACTATGGCTACACCTTC CASSQDGQGNYGYTF
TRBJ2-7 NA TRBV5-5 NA TGTGCCAGCAGCTTCGCCGCCTACGAGCAGTACTTC CASSFAAYEQYF
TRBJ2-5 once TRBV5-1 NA TGCGCCAGCAGCTCGGGTGGACCCACGTACCAAGAGACCCAGTACTTC CASSSGGPTYQETQYF
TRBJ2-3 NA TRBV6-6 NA TGTGCCAGCACGGAGTATTCTATCACAGATACGCAGTATTTT CASTEYSITDTQYF
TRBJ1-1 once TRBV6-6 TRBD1 TGTGCCAGCAGTTACGGACAGGGAGTAGGCACTGAAGCTTTCTTT CASSYGQGVGTEAFF
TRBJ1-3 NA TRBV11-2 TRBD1 TGTGCCAGCAGCTGGGCCGGGGGGACAGGGTACGGAAACACCATATATTTT CASSWAGGTGYGNTIYF
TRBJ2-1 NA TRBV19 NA TGTGCCAGTACAATCGGGGGACGCTCCTACAATGAGCAGTTCTTC CASTIGGRSYNEQFF
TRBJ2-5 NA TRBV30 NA TGTGCCTGGACCAGGGCATGGGAGACCCAGTACTTC CAWTRAWETQYF
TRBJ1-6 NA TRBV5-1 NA TGCGCCAGCAGCATTACAGGGACCCGGGGTGATTCACCCCTCCACTTT CASSITGTRGDSPLHF
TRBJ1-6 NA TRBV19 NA TGTGCCAGTAGTATACAGGGTGGGGATTCACCCCTCCACTTT CASSIQGGDSPLHF
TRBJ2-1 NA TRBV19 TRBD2 TGTGCCAGTAGTATCGCCCCTATGTTTACGGGACTAAGCTATGAGCAGTTCTTC CASSIAPMFTGLSYEQFF
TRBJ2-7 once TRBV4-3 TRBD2 TGCGCCAGCAGCCAAGATCTTTTAGCGGGTATAGAGCAGTACTTC CASSQDLLAGIEQYF
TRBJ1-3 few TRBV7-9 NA TGTGCCAGCAGCAAAACAGGTGGAAACACCATATATTTT CASSKTGGNTIYF
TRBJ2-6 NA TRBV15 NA TGTGCCACCAGCATTCAACCGGCCTCTGGGGCCAACGTCCTGACTTTC CATSIQPASGANVLTF
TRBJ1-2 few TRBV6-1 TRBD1 TGTGCCAGCAGGACGGGACAGGGAGATGGCTACACCTTC CASRTGQGDGYTF
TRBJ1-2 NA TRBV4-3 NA TGCGCCAGCAGCCAACGCCCCGGGTCCGACTATGGCTACACCTTC CASSQRPGSDYGYTF
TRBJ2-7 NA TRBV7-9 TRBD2 TGTGCCAGCAGCCCCACTAGCGGGAGTAGTTACGAGCAGTACTTC CASSPTSGSSYEQYF
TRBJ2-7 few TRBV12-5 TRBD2 TGTGCTAGTGGTTTGGGCCGGGATAGCGGGCCAGCCTACGAGCAGTACTTC CASGLGRDSGPAYEQYF
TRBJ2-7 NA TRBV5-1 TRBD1 TGCGCCAGCAGCCGGGACAGGGGCTACGAGCAGTACTTC CASSRDRGYEQYF
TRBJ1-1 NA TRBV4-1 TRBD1 TGCGCCAGCAGCGATCGACAGGGGAGTGTGGCTTTCTTT CASSDRQGSVAFF
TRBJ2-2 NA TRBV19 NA TGTGCCAGTAGGACAGTCCCGGACACCGGGGAGCTGTTTTTT CASRTVPDTGELFF
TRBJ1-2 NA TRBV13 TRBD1 TGTGCCAGCAGCCGGGACAGCGCGGGGGGCTACACCTTC CASSRDSAGGYTF
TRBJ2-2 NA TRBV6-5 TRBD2 TGTGCCAGCAGTTTGGGACTAGCGGGAGTCACCGGGGAGCTGTTTTTT CASSLGLAGVTGELFF
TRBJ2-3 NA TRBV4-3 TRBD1 TGCGCCAGCAGCCACGGACAGGGGGCAGATACGCAGTATTTT CASSHGQGADTQYF
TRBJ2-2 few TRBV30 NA TGTGCCTGGAGTGTACTAGGGGCGTCGGCCGGGGAGCTGTTTTTT CAWSVLGASAGELFF
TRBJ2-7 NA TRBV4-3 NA TGCGCCAGCAGCCCTGGACAGACCTACGAGCAGTACTTC CASSPGQTYEQYF
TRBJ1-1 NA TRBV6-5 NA TGTGCCAGCAGTCAACTGAACACTGAAGCTTTCTTT CASSQLNTEAFF
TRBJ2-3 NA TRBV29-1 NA TGCAGCGTCCCCTCCCGCGGCCCAGGAGATACGCAGTATTTT CSVPSRGPGDTQYF
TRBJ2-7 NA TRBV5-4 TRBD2 TGTGCCAGCGGTAGCGGGAGGGCCGTCTCCTACGAGCAGTACTTC CASGSGRAVSYEQYF
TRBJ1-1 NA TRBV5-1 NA TGCGCCAGCAGTCGTCAAGGGTGGCAATACACTGAAGCTTTCTTT CASSRQGWQYTEAFF
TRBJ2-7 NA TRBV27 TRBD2 TGTGCCAGCAGTCGATCGGGAGGGCCTTTTGACGAGCAGTACTTC CASSRSGGPFDEQYF
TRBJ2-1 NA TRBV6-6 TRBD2 TGTGCCAGCAGTCCGACTAGCGGGAATGAGCAGTTCTTC CASSPTSGNEQFF
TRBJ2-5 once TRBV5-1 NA TGCGCCAGCAGAAGCGACCCCCAGTCAGGAGAGACCCAGTACTTC CASRSDPQSGETQYF
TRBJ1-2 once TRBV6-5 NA TGTGCCAGCAGGGATACGGGGGCGTCCTATGGCTACACCTTC CASRDTGASYGYTF
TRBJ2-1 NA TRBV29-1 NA TGCAGCGTTGTGCCATTCTGGGAGCAGTTCTTC CSVVPFWEQFF
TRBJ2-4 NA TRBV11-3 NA TGTGCCAGCAGCTACCTTGGGGGCCATATGGCCAAAAACATTCAGTACTTC CASSYLGGHMAKNIQYF
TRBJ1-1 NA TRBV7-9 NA TGTGCCAGCAGCCGTCTAGGCACCGACACTGAAGCTTTCTTT CASSRLGTDTEAFF
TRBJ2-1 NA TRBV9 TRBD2 TGTGCCAGCAGCGCGGGGGGACTAGGGTACAATGAGCAGTTCTTC CASSAGGLGYNEQFF